These 11 T cell receptor beta chains were sequenced from one sample in a study of T cells in localized non-small cell lung cancer. TCRdb keeps only in-frame clones here, not all; method: immunoSEQ multiplex PCR. The sample lists 70,000 to 85,000 clones; about 88% were seen once. The sequenced sample was peripheral blood, obtained before any cancer treatment. These receptors all come from a female donor older than 55 with stage I lung adenocarcinoma.

The chain carries TRBV5-1 and TRBJ2-3; no reliable D call. V lost 6 bases, J lost 1 base, and 6 bases lay in between. This CDR3 spans 12 amino acids. Germline loops: CDR1 SGHRS, CDR2 YFSETQ. The DNA for the CDR3 is TGCGCCAGCACCCTGGGCACAGATACGCAGTATTTT. Protein product: CASTLGTDTQYF.

The chain joins TRBV7-3 to TRBJ1-2; 9 bases are a match to TRBD1. V lost 5 bases to trimming and J lost 8 bases; unmatched junction nucleotides: 6. The CDR3 extends over 13 amino acids. Germline lookup yields CDR1 SGHTA and CDR2 FQGTGA. The CDR3 is CASSAGTGRGYTF. Here the CDR3 DNA reads TGTGCCAGCAGCGCCGGGACAGGGCGAGGCTACACCTTC. Using reference TRBV7-3 and TRBJ1-2 for the parts outside the CDR3, the full variable domain is GAGVSQTPSNKVTEKGKYVELRCDPISGHTALYWYRQSLGQGPEFLIYFQGTGAADDSGLPNDRFFAVRPEGSVSTLKIQRTERGDSAVYLCASSAGTGRGYTFGSGTRLTVV.

The DNA of the CDR3 is TGTGCCAGCTCACCGGGCGGGGGGGCAGGAGAGACCCAGTACTTC. Amino acids: CASSPGGGAGETQYF. The chain joins TRBV18 to TRBJ2-5; 9 bases align to TRBD2. V was clipped by 3 bases and J by 4 bases; unmatched bases: 6. The CDR3 totals 15 residues. Germline V gene lookup returns CDR1 KGHSH and CDR2 LQKENI. Together with reference TRBV18 and TRBJ2-5, the CDR3 gives the full variable domain: NAGVMQNPRHLVRRRGQEARLRCSPMKGHSHVYWYRQLPEEGLKFMVYLQKENIIDESGMPKERFSAEFPKEGPSILRIQQVVRGDSAAYFCASSPGGGAGETQYFGPGTRLLVL.

This clone was observed a handful of times. The rearrangement links TRBV2 to TRBJ1-3; possibly TRBD1 for D (6 bases). V lost 4 bases and J lost 5, with 9 bases in between. Germline-derived CDR1 and CDR2 are SNHLY and FYNNEI. This CDR3 is built from 13 residues. This CDR3 reads CASSVDRRNTIYF. CDR3 DNA: TGTGCCAGCAGTGTCGACAGGCGAAACACCATATATTTT. The variable domain in full, with the rest retrieved from reference TRBV2 and TRBJ1-3, is EPEVTQTPSHQVTQMGQEVILRCVPISNHLYFYWYRQILGQKVEFLVSFYNNEISEKSEIFDDQFSVERPDGSNFTLKIRSTKLEDSAMYFCASSVDRRNTIYFGEGSWLTVV.

V gene TRBV21-1 combines with J gene TRBJ1-2; the tabulated D call, TRBD1, remains unverified against the DNA. TRBV21-1 is shown as a pseudogene. The CDR3 is 16 amino acids. CDR3 bases: TGTGCCAGCAGCCCTCAGGACAGGGGGTATTCTTATGGCTACACCTTC. This codes for CASSPQDRGYSYGYTF.

The chain recombines TRBV7-6 with TRBJ2-7, with D tentatively TRBD2 (6 bases). V shed 9 bases and J shed 3 bases, with 15 bases lying between them. CDR1 and CDR2 (germline): SGHVS, FNYEAQ. The CDR3 consists of 13 residues. As DNA, the CDR3 is TGTGCCAGGAGAGGGGACTCACGCTACGAGCAGTACTTC. This sequence encodes CARRGDSRYEQYF.

This clone is a singleton in its sample. The CDR3 spells CASGPVGENTEAFF. The CDR3, as DNA: TGTGCCAGCGGTCCCGTGGGGGAGAACACTGAAGCTTTCTTT. The chain has TRBV7-9 and TRBJ1-1; tentative D call: TRBD1 (5 bases). V was clipped by 8 bases and J by 1 base, with 14 bases between them. CDR1 SEHNR and CDR2 FQNEAQ come from the germline V gene (reference sequence). The CDR3 extends over 14 amino acids.

The sample holds a few counts of this clone. This chain uses TRBV4-3 with TRBJ2-1; D gene unclear. The CDR3 is 14 amino acids. Per the germline V gene, CDR1 is LGHNA and CDR2 is YSLEER. The ends were cut back, 2 bases at V and 5 bases at J, with 10 bases in the middle. The CDR3 region is CASSQNGPDNEQFF. CDR3 in DNA: TGCGCCAGCAGCCAAAATGGCCCAGACAATGAGCAGTTCTTC.

The chain joins TRBV6-1 to TRBJ2-5; tentative D call: TRBD1 (5 bases). The end of the DNA fits TRBJ2-7 better, so the J call may be wrong. CDR3 length: 14 amino acids. CDR1 MNHNS and CDR2 SASEGT come from the germline V gene. The CDR3 region is CASRQTGRGYEQYF. Written as DNA, the CDR3 is TGTGCCAGCCGACAGACCGGCCGTGGGTACGAGCAGTACTTC.

The rearrangement links TRBV7-2 to TRBJ2-3, with 8 bases identical to TRBD2. Germline V gene lookup returns CDR1 SGHTA and CDR2 FQGNSA. The CDR3 length is 18 residues. The junction had 9 bases not matched to a gene; V was cut back by 0 bases and J by 1 base. The CDR3 protein is CASSLAGRAVWGTDTQYF. CDR3 sequence (DNA): TGTGCCAGCAGCTTAGCCGGGAGGGCCGTTTGGGGCACAGATACGCAGTATTTT.

The chain carries TRBV25-1 and TRBJ2-3, with D perhaps matching TRBD2 (5 bases). Germline-derived CDR1 and CDR2 are MGHDK and SYGVNS. V lost 5 bases to trimming and J lost 1 base, with 7 bases between them. This CDR3 comprises 13 residues. The CDR3 reads CASSSRGTDTQYF. The DNA for the CDR3 is TGTGCCAGCAGTTCGCGGGGCACAGATACGCAGTATTTT. Filled out from reference TRBV25-1 and TRBJ2-3, the complete variable domain reads EADIYQTPRYLVIGTGKKITLECSQTMGHDKMYWYQQDPGMELHLIHYSYGVNSTEKGDLSSESTVSRIRTEHFPLTLESARPSHTSQYLCASSSRGTDTQYFGPGTRLTVL.